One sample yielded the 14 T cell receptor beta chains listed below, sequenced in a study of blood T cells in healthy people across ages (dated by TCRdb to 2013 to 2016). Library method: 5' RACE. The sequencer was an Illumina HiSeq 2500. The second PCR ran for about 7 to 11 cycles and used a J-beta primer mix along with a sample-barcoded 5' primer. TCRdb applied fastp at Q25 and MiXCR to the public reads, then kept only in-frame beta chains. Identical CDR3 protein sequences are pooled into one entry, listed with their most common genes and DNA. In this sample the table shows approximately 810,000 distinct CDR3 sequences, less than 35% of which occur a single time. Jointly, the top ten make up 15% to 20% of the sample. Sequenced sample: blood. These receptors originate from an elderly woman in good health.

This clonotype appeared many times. In DNA, the CDR3 is TGTGCCAGCAGTGAAGGAACGTTGGGAGGGTGGTACGAGCAGTACTTC. Its translation: CASSEGTLGGWYEQYF. The chain links TRBV6-1 to TRBJ2-5, with 7 bases identical to TRBD2. The J call may be incorrect, as the DNA end agrees better with TRBJ2-7. The CDR3 totals 16 residues. Germline CDR1 MNHNS, CDR2 SASEGT.

Written as DNA, the CDR3 is TGTGCCAGTAGTCGACCACTTAATAGCAATCAGCCCCAGCATTTT. Amino acid sequence: CASSRPLNSNQPQHF. The rearrangement uses TRBV19 and TRBJ1-5; no clear D. This CDR3 is 15 amino acids long. Germline assignment: CDR1 LNHDA and CDR2 SQIVND (reference sequence). The V gene lost 5 bases and the J gene lost 0 bases, with 11 bases spanning the gap.

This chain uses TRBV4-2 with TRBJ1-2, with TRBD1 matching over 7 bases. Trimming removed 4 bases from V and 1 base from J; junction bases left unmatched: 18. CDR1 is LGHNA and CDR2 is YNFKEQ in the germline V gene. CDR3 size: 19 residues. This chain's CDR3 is CASSRDATPGQVNNYGYTF. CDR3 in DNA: TGTGCCAGCAGCCGAGATGCCACCCCTGGACAGGTCAATAACTATGGCTACACCTTC.

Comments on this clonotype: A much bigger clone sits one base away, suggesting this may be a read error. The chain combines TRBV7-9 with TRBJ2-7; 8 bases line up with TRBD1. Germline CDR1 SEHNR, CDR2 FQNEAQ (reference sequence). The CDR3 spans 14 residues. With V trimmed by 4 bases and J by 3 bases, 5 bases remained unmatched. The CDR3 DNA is TGTGCCAGCAGCTGCGGACAGGGTATCTACGAGCAGTACTTC. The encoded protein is CASSCGQGIYEQYF.

Written as DNA, the CDR3 is TGTGCCAGCCGAATCCGCACCTATAGCGGGGGAGGCACCGGGGAGCTGTTTTTT. It yields the protein CASRIRTYSGGGTGELFF. The chain couples TRBV6-7 to TRBJ2-2; 9 positions match TRBD2. TRBV6-7 is an open reading frame, and its role is uncertain. The CDR3 length is 18 residues. After removal of 8 bases from V and 4 bases from J, the junction contained 17 bases not matched to a gene.

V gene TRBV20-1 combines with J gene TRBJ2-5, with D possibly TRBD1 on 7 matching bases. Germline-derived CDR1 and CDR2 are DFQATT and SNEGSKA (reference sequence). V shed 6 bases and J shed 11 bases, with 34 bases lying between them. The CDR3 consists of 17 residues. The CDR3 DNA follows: TGCAGTGCCGAAATCCCTCACGGAGGGGGCGGTGGATTTGAGCAGTACTTC. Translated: CSAEIPHGGGGGFEQYF.

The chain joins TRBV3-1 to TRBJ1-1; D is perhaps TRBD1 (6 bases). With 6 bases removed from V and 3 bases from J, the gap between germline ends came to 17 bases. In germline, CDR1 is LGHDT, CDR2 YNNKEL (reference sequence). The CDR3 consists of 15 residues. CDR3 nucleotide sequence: TGTGCCAGCAGACCGCTCAGGGGAAGCGACACTGAAGCTTTCTTT. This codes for CASRPLRGSDTEAFF.

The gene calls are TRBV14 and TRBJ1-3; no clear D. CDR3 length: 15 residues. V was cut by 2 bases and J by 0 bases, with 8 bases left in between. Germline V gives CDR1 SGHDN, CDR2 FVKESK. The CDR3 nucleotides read TGTGCCAGCAGCCAACTCCAAGGCTCTGGAAACACCATATATTTT. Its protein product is CASSQLQGSGNTIYF.

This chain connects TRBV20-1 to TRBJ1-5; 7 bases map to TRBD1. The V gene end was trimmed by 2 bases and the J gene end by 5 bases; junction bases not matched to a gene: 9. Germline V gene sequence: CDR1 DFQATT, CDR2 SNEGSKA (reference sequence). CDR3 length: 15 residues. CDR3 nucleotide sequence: TGCAGTGCTAGATGGGCAGGGGGTATAGATCAGCCCCAGCATTTT. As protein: CSARWAGGIDQPQHF.

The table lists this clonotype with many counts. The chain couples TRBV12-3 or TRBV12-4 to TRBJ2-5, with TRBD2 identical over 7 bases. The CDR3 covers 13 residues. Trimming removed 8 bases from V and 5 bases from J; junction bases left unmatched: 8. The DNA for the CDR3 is TGTGCCAGCCGTAAGGGGACTATGGAGACCCAGTACTTC. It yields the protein CASRKGTMETQYF.

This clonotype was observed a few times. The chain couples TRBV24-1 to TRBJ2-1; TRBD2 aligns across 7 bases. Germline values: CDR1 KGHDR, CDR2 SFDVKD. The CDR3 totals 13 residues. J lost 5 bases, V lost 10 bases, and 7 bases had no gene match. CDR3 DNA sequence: TGTGCCACGAGTTACGGGGGGAACAATGAGCAGTTCTTC. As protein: CATSYGGNNEQFF.

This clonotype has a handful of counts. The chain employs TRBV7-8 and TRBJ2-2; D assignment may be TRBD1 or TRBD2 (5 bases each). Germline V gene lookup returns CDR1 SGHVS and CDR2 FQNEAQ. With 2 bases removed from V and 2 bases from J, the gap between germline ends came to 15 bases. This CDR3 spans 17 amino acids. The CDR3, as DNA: TGTGCCAGCAGCTTACCAGAGGGACCGAGTAACACCGGGGAGCTGTTTTTT. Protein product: CASSLPEGPSNTGELFF.

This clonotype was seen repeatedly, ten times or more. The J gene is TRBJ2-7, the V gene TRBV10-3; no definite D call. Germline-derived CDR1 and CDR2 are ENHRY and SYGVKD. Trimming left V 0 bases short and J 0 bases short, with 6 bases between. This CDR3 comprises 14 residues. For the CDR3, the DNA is TGTGCCATCAGTGAGTCGCCGGGCTCCTACGAGCAGTACTTC. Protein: CAISESPGSYEQYF.

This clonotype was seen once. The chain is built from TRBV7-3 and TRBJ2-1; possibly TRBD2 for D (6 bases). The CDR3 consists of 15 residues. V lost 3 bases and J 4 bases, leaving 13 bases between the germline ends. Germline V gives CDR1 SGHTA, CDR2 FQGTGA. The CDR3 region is CASSLGVGTYNEQFF. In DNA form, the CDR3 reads TGTGCCAGCAGCTTGGGAGTGGGGACTTACAATGAGCAGTTCTTC.